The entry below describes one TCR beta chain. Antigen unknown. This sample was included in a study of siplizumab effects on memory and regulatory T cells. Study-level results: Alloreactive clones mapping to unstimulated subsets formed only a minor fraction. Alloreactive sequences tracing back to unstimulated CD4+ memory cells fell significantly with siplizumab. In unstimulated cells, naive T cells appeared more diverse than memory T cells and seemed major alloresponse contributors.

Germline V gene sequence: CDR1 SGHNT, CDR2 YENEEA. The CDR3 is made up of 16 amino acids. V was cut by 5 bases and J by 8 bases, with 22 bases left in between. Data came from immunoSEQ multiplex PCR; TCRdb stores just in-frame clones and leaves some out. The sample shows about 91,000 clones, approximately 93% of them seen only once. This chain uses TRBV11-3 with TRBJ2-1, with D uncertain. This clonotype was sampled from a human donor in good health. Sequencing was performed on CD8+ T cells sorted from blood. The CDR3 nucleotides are TGTGCCAGCAGCGTATTTGCCCGGGTTTTAAAAGATGAGCAGTTCTTC. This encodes CASSVFARVLKDEQFF.